The source of this TCR beta chain is a study of post-analysis software for immune sequencing data. Every TCR beta cDNA library bore unique molecular identifiers. T cells numbering about 0.85 to 11 million yielded cDNA molecules that totaled about 500,000. TCRdb passed the PCR reads through MiXCR, listing each CDR3 protein once. The sample lists hundreds of thousands of distinct CDR3 sequences, 55% to 60% seen once, with 11% in the top ten. The sample holds a few counts of this clonotype. This clonotype originated in a girl aged 2-10 years with multiple sclerosis. The sample taken for sequencing was blood.

The CDR3 loop is CASSPPRGETQYF. The CDR3 DNA is TGTGCCAGCAGCCCACCCCGGGGGGAGACCCAGTACTTC. The rearrangement links TRBV9 to TRBJ2-5, with a possible D match to TRBD2 (6 bases). Trimming took off 4 bases at V and 5 bases at J, with 12 bases between the two ends. Germline values: CDR1 SGDLS, CDR2 YYNGEE. This CDR3 is 13 amino acids long. Filled out from reference TRBV9 and TRBJ2-5, the complete variable domain reads DSGVTQTPKHLITATGQRVTLRCSPRSGDLSVYWYQQSLDQGLQFLIQYYNGEERAKGNILERFSAQQFPDLHSELNLSSLELGDSALYFCASSPPRGETQYFGPGTRLLVL.